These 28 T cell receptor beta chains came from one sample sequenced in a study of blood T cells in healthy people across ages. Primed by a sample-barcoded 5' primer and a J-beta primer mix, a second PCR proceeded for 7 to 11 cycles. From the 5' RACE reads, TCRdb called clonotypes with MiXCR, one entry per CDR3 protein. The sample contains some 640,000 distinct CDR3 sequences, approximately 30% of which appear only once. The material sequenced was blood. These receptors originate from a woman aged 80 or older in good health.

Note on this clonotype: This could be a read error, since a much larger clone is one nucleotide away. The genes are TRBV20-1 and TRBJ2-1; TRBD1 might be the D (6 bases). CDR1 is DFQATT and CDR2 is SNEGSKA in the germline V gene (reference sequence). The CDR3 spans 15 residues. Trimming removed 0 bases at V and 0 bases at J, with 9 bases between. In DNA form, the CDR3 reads TGCAGTGCTAGAGATACAGGGAGCTCCTACAATGAGCAGTTCTTC. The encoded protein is CSARDTGSSYNEQFF.

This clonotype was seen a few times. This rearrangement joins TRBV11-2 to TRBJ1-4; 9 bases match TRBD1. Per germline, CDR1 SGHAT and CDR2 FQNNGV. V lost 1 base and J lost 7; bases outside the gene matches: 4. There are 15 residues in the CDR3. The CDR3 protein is CASSLGGTGIEKLFF. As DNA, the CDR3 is TGTGCCAGCAGCTTAGGGGGGACAGGGATTGAAAAACTGTTTTTT. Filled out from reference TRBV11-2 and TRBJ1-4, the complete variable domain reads EAGVAQSPRYKIIEKRQSVAFWCNPISGHATLYWYQQILGQGPKLLIQFQNNGVVDDSQLPKDRFSAERLKGVDSTLKIQPAKLEDSAVYLCASSLGGTGIEKLFFGSGTQLSVL.

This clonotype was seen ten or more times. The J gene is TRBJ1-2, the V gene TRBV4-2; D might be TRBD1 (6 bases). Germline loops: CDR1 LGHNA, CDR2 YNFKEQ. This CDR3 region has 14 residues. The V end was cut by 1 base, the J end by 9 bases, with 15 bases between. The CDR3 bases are TGTGCCAGCAGCCAAGGGGAACAGGGAACGAGCTACACCTTC. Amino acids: CASSQGEQGTSYTF.

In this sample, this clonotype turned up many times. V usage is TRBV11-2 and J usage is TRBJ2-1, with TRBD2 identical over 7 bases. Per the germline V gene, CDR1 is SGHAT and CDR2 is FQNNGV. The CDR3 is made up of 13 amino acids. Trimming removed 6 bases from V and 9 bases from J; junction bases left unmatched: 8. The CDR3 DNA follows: TGTGCCAGCAGTCTCGGCGGCGGGAGTGAGCAGTTCTTC. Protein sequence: CASSLGGGSEQFF.

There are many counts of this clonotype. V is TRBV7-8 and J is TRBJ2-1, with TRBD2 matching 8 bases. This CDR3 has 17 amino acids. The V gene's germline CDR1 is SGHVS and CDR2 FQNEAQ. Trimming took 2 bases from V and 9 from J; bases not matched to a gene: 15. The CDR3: CASSLTSQRGFNVEQFF. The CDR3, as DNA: TGTGCCAGCAGCTTAACTAGCCAGCGGGGGTTCAACGTTGAGCAGTTCTTC.

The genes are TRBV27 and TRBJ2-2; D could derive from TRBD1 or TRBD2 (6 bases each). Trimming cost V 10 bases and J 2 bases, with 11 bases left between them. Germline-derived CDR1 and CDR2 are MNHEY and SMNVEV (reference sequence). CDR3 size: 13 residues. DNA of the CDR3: TGTGCCACGGGGGCTAAAAACACCGGGGAGCTGTTTTTT. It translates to CATGAKNTGELFF.

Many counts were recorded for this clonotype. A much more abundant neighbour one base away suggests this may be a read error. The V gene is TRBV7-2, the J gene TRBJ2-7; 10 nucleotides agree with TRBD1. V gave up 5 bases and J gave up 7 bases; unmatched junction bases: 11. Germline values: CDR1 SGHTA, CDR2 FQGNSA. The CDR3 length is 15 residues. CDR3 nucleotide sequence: TGTGCCAGCAGCGGAGGGACAGGGGCTATCAATGAGCAGTACTTC. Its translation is CASSGGTGAINEQYF.

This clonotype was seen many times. The CDR3 DNA reads as TGTGCCAGCAGTTTCAGGGGCCACTCCTACGAGCAGTACTTC. Protein product: CASSFRGHSYEQYF. This chain connects TRBV28 to TRBJ2-7; possible D gene TRBD1, 6 bases. V lost 3 bases and J lost 0, with 9 bases in between. CDR3 length: 14 residues. From germline, CDR1 is MDHEN and CDR2 SYDVKM.

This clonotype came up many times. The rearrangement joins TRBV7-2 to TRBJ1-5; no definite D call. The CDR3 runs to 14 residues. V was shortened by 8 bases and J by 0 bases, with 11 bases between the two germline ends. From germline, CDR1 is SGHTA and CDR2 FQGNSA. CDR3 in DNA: TGTGCCAGCTCCCAGAGGATTAGCAATCAGCCCCAGCATTTT. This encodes CASSQRISNQPQHF. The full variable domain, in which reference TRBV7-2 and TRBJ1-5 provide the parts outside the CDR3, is GAGVSQSPSNKVTEKGKDVELRCDPISGHTALYWYRQSLGQGLEFLIYFQGNSAPDKSGLPSDRFSAERTGGSVSTLTIQRTQQEDSAVYLCASSQRISNQPQHFGDGTRLSIL.

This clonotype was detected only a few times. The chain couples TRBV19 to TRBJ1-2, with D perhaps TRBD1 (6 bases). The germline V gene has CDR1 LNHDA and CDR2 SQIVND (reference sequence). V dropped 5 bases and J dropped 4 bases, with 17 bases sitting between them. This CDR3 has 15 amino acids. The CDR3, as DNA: TGTGCCAGTAGTTCCGGGACAAGGGGGATCTATGGCTACACCTTC. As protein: CASSSGTRGIYGYTF.

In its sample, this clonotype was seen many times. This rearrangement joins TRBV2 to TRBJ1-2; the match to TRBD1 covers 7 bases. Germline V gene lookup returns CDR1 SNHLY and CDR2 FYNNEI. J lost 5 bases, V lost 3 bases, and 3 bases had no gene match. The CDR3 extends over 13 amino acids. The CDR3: CASSEGQFYGYTF. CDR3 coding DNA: TGTGCCAGCAGTGAGGGACAGTTTTATGGCTACACCTTC.

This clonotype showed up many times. CDR3 amino acids: CSATQGGGLAGGPSGNEQFF. The CDR3 nucleotides are TGCAGTGCTACCCAGGGGGGCGGACTAGCGGGGGGGCCCAGTGGCAATGAGCAGTTCTTC. The chain recombines TRBV20-1 with TRBJ2-1, with TRBD2 identical over 15 bases. With V trimmed by 4 bases and J by 6 bases, 19 bases remained unmatched. This CDR3 spans 20 amino acids. Germline loops: CDR1 DFQATT, CDR2 SNEGSKA (reference sequence).

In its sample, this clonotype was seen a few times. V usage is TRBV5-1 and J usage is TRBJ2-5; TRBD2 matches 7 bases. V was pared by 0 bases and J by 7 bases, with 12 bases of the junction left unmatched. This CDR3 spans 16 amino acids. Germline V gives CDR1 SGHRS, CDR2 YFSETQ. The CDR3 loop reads CASSLGGTKNVGTQYF. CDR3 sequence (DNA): TGCGCCAGCAGCTTGGGGGGGACTAAGAACGTGGGGACCCAGTACTTC.

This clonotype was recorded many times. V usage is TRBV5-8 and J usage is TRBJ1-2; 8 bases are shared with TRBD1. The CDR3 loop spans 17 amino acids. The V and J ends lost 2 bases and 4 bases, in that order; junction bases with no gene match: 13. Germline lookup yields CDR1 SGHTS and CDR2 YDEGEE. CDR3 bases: TGTGCCAGCAGCTTCGGGGGTCAGGGGGCCTGGGGCTATGGCTACACCTTC. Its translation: CASSFGGQGAWGYGYTF.

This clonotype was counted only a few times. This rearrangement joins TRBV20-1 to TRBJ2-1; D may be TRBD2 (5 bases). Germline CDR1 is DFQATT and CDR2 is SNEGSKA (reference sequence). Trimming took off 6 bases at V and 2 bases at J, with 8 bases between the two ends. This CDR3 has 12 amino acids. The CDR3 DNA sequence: TGCAGTGCCGAACTAGCCTACAATGAGCAGTTCTTC. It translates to CSAELAYNEQFF.

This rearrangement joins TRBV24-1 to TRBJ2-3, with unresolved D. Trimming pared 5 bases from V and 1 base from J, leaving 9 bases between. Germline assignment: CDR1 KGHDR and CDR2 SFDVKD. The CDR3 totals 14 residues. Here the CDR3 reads CATSAPMRTDTQYF. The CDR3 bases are TGTGCCACCAGTGCCCCGATGCGCACAGATACGCAGTATTTT.

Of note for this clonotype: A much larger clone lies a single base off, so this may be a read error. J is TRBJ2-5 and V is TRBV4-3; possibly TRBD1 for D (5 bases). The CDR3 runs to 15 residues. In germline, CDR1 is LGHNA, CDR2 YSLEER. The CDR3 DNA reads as TGCGCCGGCAGCCAAGATTCAGGGCCCGGAGAGACCCAGTACTTC. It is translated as CAGSQDSGPGETQYF.

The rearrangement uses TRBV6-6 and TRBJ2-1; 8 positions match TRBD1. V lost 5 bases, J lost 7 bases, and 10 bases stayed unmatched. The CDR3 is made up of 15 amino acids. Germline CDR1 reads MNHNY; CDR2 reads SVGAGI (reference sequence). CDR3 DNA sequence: TGTGCCAGCAGTCCGCGACAGGGGAGTCGGAATGAGCAGTTCTTC. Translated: CASSPRQGSRNEQFF.

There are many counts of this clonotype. In DNA form, the CDR3 reads TGTGCCAGCAGCGTAGGCCAGGCAACTAATGAAAAACTGTTTTTT. This sequence encodes CASSVGQATNEKLFF. The genes are TRBV9 and TRBJ1-4, with unresolved D. CDR3 length: 15 amino acids. V dropped 0 bases and J dropped 0 bases, with 6 bases sitting between them. In germline, CDR1 is SGDLS, CDR2 YYNGEE.

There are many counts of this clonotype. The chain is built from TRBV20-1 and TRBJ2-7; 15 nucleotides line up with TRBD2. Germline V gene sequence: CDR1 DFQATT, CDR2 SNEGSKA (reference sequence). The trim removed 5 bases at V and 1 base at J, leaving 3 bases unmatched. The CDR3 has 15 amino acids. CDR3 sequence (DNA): TGCAGTGCTGCCGGGACTAGCGGGGGGTCCTACGAGCAGTACTTC. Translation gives CSAAGTSGGSYEQYF.

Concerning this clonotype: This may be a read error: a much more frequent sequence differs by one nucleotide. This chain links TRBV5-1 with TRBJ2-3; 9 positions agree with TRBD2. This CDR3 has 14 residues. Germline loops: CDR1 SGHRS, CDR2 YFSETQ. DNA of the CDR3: TGCGCCAACAGCTTTGGACTAGCGTCAGATACGCAGTATTTT. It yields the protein CANSFGLASDTQYF.

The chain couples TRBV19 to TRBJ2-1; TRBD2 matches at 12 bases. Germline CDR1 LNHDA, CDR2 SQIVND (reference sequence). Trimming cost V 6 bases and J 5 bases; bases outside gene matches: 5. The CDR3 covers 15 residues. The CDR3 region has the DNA TGTGCCAGTAGGCGACTAGCGGGGGCCGACAATGAGCAGTTCTTC. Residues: CASRRLAGADNEQFF.

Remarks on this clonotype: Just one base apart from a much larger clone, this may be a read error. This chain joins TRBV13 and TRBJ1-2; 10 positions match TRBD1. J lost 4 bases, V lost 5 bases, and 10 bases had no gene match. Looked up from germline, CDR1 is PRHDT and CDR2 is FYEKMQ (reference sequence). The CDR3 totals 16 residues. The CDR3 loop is CASSKLSGQGTYGYTF. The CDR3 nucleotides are TGTGCCAGCAGCAAATTATCGGGACAGGGGACCTATGGCTACACCTTC.

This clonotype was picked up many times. CDR3 DNA: TGCAGTGCTAGAAAGGCAGCGGAGGTCTATGGCTACACCTTC. Protein sequence: CSARKAAEVYGYTF. The J gene is TRBJ1-2, the V gene TRBV20-1; D is ambiguous. The germline V and J ends were trimmed by 2 bases and 4 bases, with 14 bases remaining between them. The CDR3 has 14 amino acids. CDR1 is DFQATT, CDR2 SNEGSKA, per germline (reference sequence).

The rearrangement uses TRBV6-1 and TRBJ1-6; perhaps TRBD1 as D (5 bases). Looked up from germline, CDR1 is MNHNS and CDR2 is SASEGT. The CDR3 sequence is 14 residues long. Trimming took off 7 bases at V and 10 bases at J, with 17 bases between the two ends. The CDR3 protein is CASIPGGEGSPLHF. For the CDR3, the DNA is TGTGCCAGCATCCCGGGAGGGGAGGGATCACCCCTCCACTTT.

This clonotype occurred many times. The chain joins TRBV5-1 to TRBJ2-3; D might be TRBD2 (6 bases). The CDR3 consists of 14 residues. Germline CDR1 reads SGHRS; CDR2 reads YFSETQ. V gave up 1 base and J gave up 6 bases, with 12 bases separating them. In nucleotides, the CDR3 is TGCGCCAGCAGCTTGTCGGGGGTGTTGGATACGCAGTATTTT. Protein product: CASSLSGVLDTQYF.

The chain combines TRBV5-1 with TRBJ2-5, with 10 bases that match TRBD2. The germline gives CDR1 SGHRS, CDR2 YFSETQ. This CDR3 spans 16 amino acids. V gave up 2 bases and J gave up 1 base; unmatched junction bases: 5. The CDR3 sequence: CASSLPGLATQETQYF. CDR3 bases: TGCGCCAGCAGCTTACCGGGACTAGCGACCCAAGAGACCCAGTACTTC.

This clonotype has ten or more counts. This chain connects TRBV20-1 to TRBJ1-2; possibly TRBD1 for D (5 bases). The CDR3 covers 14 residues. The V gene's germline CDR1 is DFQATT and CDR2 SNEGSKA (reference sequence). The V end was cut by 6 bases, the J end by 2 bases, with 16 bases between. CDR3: CSAHQGQDNYGYTF. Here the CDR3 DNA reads TGCAGTGCGCATCAAGGACAAGACAACTATGGCTACACCTTC.